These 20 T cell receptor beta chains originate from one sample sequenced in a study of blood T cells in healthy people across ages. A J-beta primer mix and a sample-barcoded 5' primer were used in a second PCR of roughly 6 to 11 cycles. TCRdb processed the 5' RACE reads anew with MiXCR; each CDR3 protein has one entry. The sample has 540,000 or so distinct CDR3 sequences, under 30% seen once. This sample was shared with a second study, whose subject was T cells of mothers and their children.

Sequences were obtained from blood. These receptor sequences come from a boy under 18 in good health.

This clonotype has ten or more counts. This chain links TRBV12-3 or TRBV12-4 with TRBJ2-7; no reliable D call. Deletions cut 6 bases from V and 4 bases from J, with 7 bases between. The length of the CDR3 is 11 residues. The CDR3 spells CASRGEYEQYF. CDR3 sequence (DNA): TGTGCCAGCAGGGGCGAGTACGAGCAGTACTTC.

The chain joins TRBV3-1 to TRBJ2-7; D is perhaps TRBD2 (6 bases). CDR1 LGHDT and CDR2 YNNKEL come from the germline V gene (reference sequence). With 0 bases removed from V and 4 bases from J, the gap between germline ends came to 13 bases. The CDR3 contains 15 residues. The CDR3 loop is CASSQDRGWVYEQYF. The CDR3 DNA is TGTGCCAGCAGCCAAGATCGGGGGTGGGTGTACGAGCAGTACTTC.

The DNA for the CDR3 is TGTGCCAGCAGAGACTACCGGGAGTTAAATTCACCCCTCCACTTT. The encoded protein is CASRDYRELNSPLHF. V usage is TRBV6-2 or TRBV6-3 and J usage is TRBJ1-6, with unresolved D. This CDR3 is 15 amino acids long. Germline V lookup: CDR1 MNHEY, CDR2 SVGEGT. Trimming removed 6 bases at V and 7 bases at J, with 16 bases between.

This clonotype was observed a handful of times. DNA for the CDR3: TGTGCCAGCAGCTGGCAGGGGCCGAACTCTGGAAACACCATATATTTT. As protein: CASSWQGPNSGNTIYF. The chain carries TRBV7-9 and TRBJ1-3; D possibly corresponds to TRBD1 (6 bases). The CDR3 runs to 16 residues. Trimming took 4 bases from V and 0 from J, leaving 13 bases between them. Germline V gene lookup returns CDR1 SEHNR and CDR2 FQNEAQ (reference sequence).

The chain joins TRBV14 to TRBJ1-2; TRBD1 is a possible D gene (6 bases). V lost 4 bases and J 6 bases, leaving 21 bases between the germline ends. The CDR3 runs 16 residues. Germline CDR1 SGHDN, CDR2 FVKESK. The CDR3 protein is CASSPSGDNLRNGYTF. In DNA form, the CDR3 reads TGTGCCAGCAGCCCCTCCGGGGACAACCTCAGGAATGGCTACACCTTC. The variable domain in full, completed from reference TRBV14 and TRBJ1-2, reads EAGVTQFPSHSVIEKGQTVTLRCDPISGHDNLYWYRRVMGKEIKFLLHFVKESKQDESGMPNNRFLAERTGGTYSTLKVQPAELEDSGVYFCASSPSGDNLRNGYTFGSGTRLTVV.

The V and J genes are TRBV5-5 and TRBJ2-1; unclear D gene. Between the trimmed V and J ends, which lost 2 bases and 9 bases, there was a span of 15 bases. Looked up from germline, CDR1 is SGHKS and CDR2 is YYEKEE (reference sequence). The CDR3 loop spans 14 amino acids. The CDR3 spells CASSLEWTTPEQFF. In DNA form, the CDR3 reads TGTGCCAGCAGCTTAGAATGGACGACGCCTGAGCAGTTCTTC.

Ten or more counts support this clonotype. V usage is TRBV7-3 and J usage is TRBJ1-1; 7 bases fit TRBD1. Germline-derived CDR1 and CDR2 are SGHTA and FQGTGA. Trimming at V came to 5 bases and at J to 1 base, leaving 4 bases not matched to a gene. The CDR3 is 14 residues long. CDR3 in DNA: TGTGCCAGCAGCCCGGGGACAGAGAACACTGAAGCTTTCTTT. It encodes CASSPGTENTEAFF.

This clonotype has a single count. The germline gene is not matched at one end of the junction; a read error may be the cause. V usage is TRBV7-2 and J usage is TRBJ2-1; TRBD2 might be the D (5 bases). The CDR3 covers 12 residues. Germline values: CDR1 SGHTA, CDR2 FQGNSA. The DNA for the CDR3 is TGTGCCAGCAGCTTATGTTTGGGAGAGGGCTACTTC. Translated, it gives CASSLCLGEGYF.

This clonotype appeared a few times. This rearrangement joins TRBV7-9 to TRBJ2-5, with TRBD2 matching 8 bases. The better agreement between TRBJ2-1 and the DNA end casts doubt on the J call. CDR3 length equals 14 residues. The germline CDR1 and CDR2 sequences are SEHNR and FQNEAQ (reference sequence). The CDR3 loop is CASSSIGLAPEQFF. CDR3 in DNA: TGTGCCAGCAGCTCAATAGGACTAGCTCCTGAGCAGTTCTTC.

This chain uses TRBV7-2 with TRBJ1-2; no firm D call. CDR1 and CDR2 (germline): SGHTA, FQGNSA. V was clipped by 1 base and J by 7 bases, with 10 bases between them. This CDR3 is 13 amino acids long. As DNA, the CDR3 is TGTGCCAGCAGCTTAGGACTTGGCGGTGGCTACACCTTC. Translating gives CASSLGLGGGYTF.

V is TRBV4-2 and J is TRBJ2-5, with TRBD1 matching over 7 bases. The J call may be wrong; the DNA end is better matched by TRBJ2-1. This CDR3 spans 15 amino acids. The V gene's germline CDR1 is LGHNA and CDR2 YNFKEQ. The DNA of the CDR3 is TGTGCCAGCAGTCTCCCTCCGGCAGGGGGCAATGAGCAGTTCTTC. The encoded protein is CASSLPPAGGNEQFF.

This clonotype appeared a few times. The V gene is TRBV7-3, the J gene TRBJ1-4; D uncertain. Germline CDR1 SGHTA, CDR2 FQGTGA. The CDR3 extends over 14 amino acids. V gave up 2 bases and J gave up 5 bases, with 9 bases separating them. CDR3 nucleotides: TGTGCCAGCAGCTTATATGGCCCAAATGAAAAACTGTTTTTT. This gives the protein CASSLYGPNEKLFF.

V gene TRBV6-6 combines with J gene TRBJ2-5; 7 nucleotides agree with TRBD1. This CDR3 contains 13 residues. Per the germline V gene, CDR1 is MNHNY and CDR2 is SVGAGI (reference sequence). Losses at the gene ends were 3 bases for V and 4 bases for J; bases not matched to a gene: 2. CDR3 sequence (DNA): TGTGCCAGCAGTTATACAGGGGTAGAGACCCAGTACTTC. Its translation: CASSYTGVETQYF.

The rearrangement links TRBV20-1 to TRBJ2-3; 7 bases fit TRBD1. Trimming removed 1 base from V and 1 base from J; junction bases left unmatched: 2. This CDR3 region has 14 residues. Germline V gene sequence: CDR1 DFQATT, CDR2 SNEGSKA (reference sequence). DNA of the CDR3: TGCAGTGCTAGAGGGACAGGCCGCACAGATACGCAGTATTTT. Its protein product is CSARGTGRTDTQYF.

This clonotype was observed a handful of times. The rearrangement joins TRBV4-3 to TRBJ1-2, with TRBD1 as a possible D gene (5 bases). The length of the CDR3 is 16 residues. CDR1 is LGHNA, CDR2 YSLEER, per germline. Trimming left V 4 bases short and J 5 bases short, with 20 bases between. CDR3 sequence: CASSPAAGTNRYGYTF. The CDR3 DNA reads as TGCGCCAGCAGCCCCGCGGCAGGGACTAATAGATATGGCTACACCTTC.

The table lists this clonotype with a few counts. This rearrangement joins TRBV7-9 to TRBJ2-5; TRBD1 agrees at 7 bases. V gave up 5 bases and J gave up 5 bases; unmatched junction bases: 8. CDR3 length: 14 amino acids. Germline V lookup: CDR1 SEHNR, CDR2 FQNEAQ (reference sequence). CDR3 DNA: TGTGCCAGCAGCGTACAGGGGTCGAGGGAGACCCAGTACTTC. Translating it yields CASSVQGSRETQYF. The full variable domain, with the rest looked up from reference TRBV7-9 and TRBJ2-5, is DTGVSQNPRHKITKRGQNVTFRCDPISEHNRLYWYRQTLGQGPEFLTYFQNEAQLEKSRLLSDRFSAERPKGSFSTLEIQRTEQGDSAMYLCASSVQGSRETQYFGPGTRLLVL.

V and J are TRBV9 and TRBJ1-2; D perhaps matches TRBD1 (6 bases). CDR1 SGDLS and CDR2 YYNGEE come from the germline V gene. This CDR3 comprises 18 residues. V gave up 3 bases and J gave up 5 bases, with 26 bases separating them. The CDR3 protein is CASSAPPGTGTKTYGYTF. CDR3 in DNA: TGTGCCAGCAGCGCCCCCCCCGGCACCGGGACAAAAACATATGGCTACACCTTC.

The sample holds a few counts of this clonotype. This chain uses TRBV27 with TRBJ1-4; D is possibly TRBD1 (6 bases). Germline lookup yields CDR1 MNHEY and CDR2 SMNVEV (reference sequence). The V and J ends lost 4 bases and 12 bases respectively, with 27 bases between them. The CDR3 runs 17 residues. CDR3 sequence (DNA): TGTGCCAGCAGTTCAGAAGGGGCACAGGGACAAGGCAAGGAACTGTTTTTT. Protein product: CASSSEGAQGQGKELFF.

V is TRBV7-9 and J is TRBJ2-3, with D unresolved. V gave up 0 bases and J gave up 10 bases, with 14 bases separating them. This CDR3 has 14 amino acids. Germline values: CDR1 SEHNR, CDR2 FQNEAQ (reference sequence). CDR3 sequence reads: CASSLAPQSLPQYF. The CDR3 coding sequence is TGTGCCAGCAGCTTAGCGCCCCAATCCCTTCCGCAGTATTTT.

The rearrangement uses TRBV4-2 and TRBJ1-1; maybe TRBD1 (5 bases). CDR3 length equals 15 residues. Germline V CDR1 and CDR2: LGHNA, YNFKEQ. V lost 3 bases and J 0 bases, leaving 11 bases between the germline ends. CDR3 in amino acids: CASSQTTALNTEAFF. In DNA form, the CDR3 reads TGTGCCAGCAGCCAGACGACAGCCCTGAACACTGAAGCTTTCTTT.